The clone carrying this T cell receptor beta chain has just a few counts. Its antigen is as yet unknown. Individuals who donated were healthy Caucasians from Russia aged roughly 6 to 90. These data belong to a study of blood T cells in healthy people across ages. In the study overall: For every two T cells, template switching captured about one barcoded beta molecule. Study conclusions and caveats: Higher diversity and more naive CD4+ cells were features of long-lived donors, compared to aged donors. Strong correlation existed between TCR beta diversity and naive T cell percentage.

V lost 8 bases and J 10 bases, leaving 29 bases between the germline ends. The CDR3 totals 16 residues. Germline values: CDR1 LGHDT, CDR2 YNNKEL (reference sequence). Using a J-beta primer mix together with a sample-barcoded 5' primer, a second PCR was run for about 6 to 11 cycles. TCRdb re-derived calls from the 5' RACE reads in MiXCR, one entry per CDR3 protein. The profile shows about 970,000 distinct CDR3 sequences, roughly 50% of them singletons. V usage is TRBV3-1 and J usage is TRBJ1-2; D perhaps matches TRBD1 (6 bases). This clonotype originated in a woman aged 55-75 years in good health. Source material: blood. CDR3: CASGEDTGSKQGDYTF. CDR3 DNA: TGTGCCAGCGGCGAGGACACTGGGTCCAAACAGGGCGACTACACCTTC.